The rows below give T cell receptor beta chains drawn from one sample of a study of blood T cell repertoires in COVID-19. Produced via immunoSEQ multiplex PCR; TCRdb's table is partial and in-frame only. Of some 150,000 clones in the sample, approximately 90% were seen once. Material: PBMCs or T cells enriched from blood (not recorded which). All receptors derive from a woman in her 30s with acute COVID-19. The CDR3 runs from the conserved cysteine through the conserved F or W. The D gene is left open where the match is weak. Rows give clone size only sometimes, using once, few, many, or a class for an expanded clone.

d_call	v_call	j_call	clone_size	cdr3_aa	cdr3_nt
TRBD2	TRBV28	TRBJ2-1	-	CASTLNLLLTSPNNEQFF	TGTGCCAGCACCCTAAACCTTCTACTGACTAGCCCAAACAATGAGCAGTTCTTC
TRBD1	TRBV5-1	TRBJ1-1	-	CAITQGFERNTEAFF	TGCGCCATAACACAGGGGTTCGAGAGGAACACTGAAGCTTTCTTT
TRBD2	TRBV28	TRBJ2-3	-	CASSLLAGQNTQYF	TGTGCCAGCAGTTTACTAGCGGGACAAAATACGCAGTATTTT
TRBD2	TRBV10-3	TRBJ2-1	once	CAISDQIAGGYNEQFF	TGTGCCATCAGTGATCAGATAGCGGGAGGGTACAATGAGCAGTTCTTC
-	TRBV27	TRBJ2-2	-	CASSFRHRATNTGELFF	TGTGCCAGCAGTTTTCGACACCGAGCAACGAACACCGGGGAGCTGTTTTTT
-	TRBV24-1	TRBJ2-2	-	CATASRLDTGELFF	TGTGCCACCGCGTCGCGGCTGGACACCGGGGAGCTGTTTTTT
TRBD2	TRBV5-8	TRBJ2-1	-	CASSLAFAGANEQFF	TGTGCCAGCAGCTTGGCCTTTGCGGGAGCAAATGAGCAGTTCTTC
TRBD2	TRBV7-2	TRBJ2-3	-	CASSLVRLAGGLTDTQYF	TGTGCCAGCAGCTTAGTTAGACTAGCGGGAGGCCTCACAGATACGCAGTATTTT
-	TRBV2	TRBJ1-4	once	CASSPRVREKLFF	TGTGCCAGCAGCCCCAGGGTTCGGGAAAAACTGTTTTTT
-	TRBV28	TRBJ1-3	-	CASSASGLAGNTIYF	TGTGCCAGCAGTGCCTCAGGGCTTGCTGGAAACACCATATATTTT
-	TRBV28	TRBJ2-3	once	CASSFYPDQGWGDTQYF	TGTGCCAGCAGTTTTTACCCGGACCAGGGGTGGGGGGATACGCAGTATTTT
-	TRBV27	TRBJ1-6	-	CASRQDFDSPLHF	TGTGCCAGCAGGCAGGATTTTGATTCACCCCTCCACTTT
TRBD2	TRBV11-3	TRBJ2-5	-	CASSLGGQGGETQYF	TGTGCCAGCAGCTTAGGAGGGCAGGGAGGGGAGACCCAGTACTTC
-	TRBV6-5	TRBJ1-2	once	CASSTGIRYGYTF	TGTGCCAGCAGCACCGGGATCCGGTATGGCTACACCTTC
-	TRBV2	TRBJ2-1	-	CASSEVTGYKSNEQFF	TGTGCCAGCAGTGAAGTGACCGGGTATAAAAGCAATGAGCAGTTCTTC
TRBD2	TRBV2	TRBJ2-7	once	CASSSSGLAAYEQYF	TGTGCCAGCAGCTCGTCGGGGCTAGCGGCCTACGAGCAGTACTTC
TRBD1	TRBV28	TRBJ1-1	-	CASSLLTGAGLNTEAFF	TGTGCCAGCAGTTTACTTACAGGGGCAGGGTTGAACACTGAAGCTTTCTTT
-	TRBV5-1	TRBJ1-4	-	CASSLLATEDEKLFF	TGCGCCAGCAGCTTGCTGGCGACAGAGGATGAAAAACTGTTTTTT
TRBD2	TRBV3-1/TRBV3-2	TRBJ2-7	-	CASSQGLAGGEQYF	TGTGCCAGCAGCCAAGGCCTAGCGGGAGGCGAGCAGTACTTC
TRBD1	TRBV28	TRBJ1-5	few	CASRYPGGYQPQHF	TGTGCCAGCCGCTACCCAGGGGGTTATCAGCCCCAGCATTTT
TRBD2	TRBV3-1/TRBV3-2	TRBJ2-3	once	CASSRGLAGSTDTQYF	TGTGCCAGCAGCCGAGGACTAGCGGGTAGCACAGATACGCAGTATTTT
-	TRBV6-6	TRBJ1-4	-	CASSGGTGIGEKLFF	TGTGCCAGCAGTGGGGGTACAGGGATCGGTGAAAAACTGTTTTTT
TRBD2	TRBV3-1/TRBV3-2	TRBJ2-1	-	CASSQVAGLAGGKQFF	TGTGCCAGCAGCCAAGTCGCAGGGCTAGCGGGAGGGAAGCAGTTCTTC
TRBD2	TRBV7-9	TRBJ2-1	-	CASSLMGLAGTDEQFF	TGTGCCAGCAGCCTAATGGGACTAGCGGGGACGGATGAGCAGTTCTTC
-	TRBV27	TRBJ1-1	once	CASSFVAGEAFF	TGTGCCAGCAGTTTTGTAGCGGGTGAAGCTTTCTTT
-	TRBV27	TRBJ1-1	-	CASSPGGDRWRAFF	TGTGCCAGCAGTCCAGGAGGGGACCGGTGGAGAGCTTTCTTT
-	TRBV27	TRBJ1-5	-	CASSSYGGGVQPQHF	TGTGCCAGCAGTTCTTATGGGGGAGGGGTTCAGCCCCAGCATTTT
TRBD1	TRBV28	TRBJ1-5	-	CASSPTTGNQPQHF	TGTGCCAGCAGTCCCACGACAGGGAATCAGCCCCAGCATTTT
-	TRBV20-1	TRBJ2-7	-	CSALQGYEQYF	TGCAGTGCTCTTCAGGGATACGAGCAGTACTTC
TRBD1	TRBV7-9	TRBJ2-2	-	CASSPGTANTGELFF	TGTGCCAGCAGCCCCGGGACAGCGAACACCGGGGAGCTGTTTTTT
-	TRBV7-2	TRBJ2-3	-	CASARGSSADTQYF	TGTGCCAGCGCGCGGGGAAGTTCGGCAGATACGCAGTATTTT
-	TRBV7-9	TRBJ2-5	-	CASSLVGSETQYF	TGTGCCAGCAGCTTAGTCGGGAGTGAGACCCAGTACTTC
TRBD2	TRBV19	TRBJ2-3	-	CASSLRETSYTDTQYF	TGTGCCAGTAGTCTGCGGGAGACCTCTTACACAGATACGCAGTATTTT
TRBD1	TRBV5-5	TRBJ1-2	-	CASSLGGTGNYGYTF	TGTGCCAGCAGCTTGGGTGGGACAGGGAACTATGGCTACACCTTC
TRBD2	TRBV7-9	TRBJ2-7	-	CASSFAGVLDEQYF	TGTGCCAGCAGCTTCGCGGGAGTCTTAGACGAGCAGTACTTC
TRBD1	TRBV6-4	TRBJ1-1	-	CASSPTGGRTEAFF	TGTGCCAGCAGCCCGACAGGGGGGCGCACTGAAGCTTTCTTT
TRBD1	TRBV2	TRBJ2-7	-	CASQMDRAAYEQYF	TGTGCCAGCCAAATGGACAGGGCAGCCTACGAGCAGTACTTC
-	TRBV28	TRBJ1-1	-	CASSLREGTEAFF	TGTGCCAGCAGTCTCAGGGAGGGCACTGAAGCTTTCTTT
TRBD2	TRBV5-1	TRBJ2-7	-	CASSLGLAGGTYEQYF	TGCGCCAGCAGCTTGGGGCTAGCGGGAGGCACCTACGAGCAGTACTTC
TRBD2	TRBV11-2	TRBJ2-3	-	CASSLGGRAKDTQYF	TGTGCCAGCAGCTTAGGCGGGAGGGCCAAAGATACGCAGTATTTT
TRBD2	TRBV27	TRBJ2-7	-	CASRLAGSYEQYF	TGTGCCAGCAGGCTAGCGGGGTCCTACGAGCAGTACTTC
TRBD2	TRBV11-2	TRBJ2-5	once	CASSYGAGGPIETQYF	TGTGCCAGCAGCTATGGCGCGGGAGGGCCGATCGAGACCCAGTACTTC
-	TRBV4-3	TRBJ1-3	-	CASSQLDTPRNTIYF	TGCGCCAGCAGCCAACTGGACACGCCACGAAACACCATATATTTT
-	TRBV5-8	TRBJ1-2	-	CASSLVATNYGYTF	TGTGCCAGCAGCTTGGTTGCGACAAACTATGGCTACACCTTC
-	TRBV11-2	TRBJ1-4	-	CASSQQEKLFF	TGTGCCAGCAGCCAACAGGAAAAACTGTTTTTT
TRBD1	TRBV28	TRBJ2-6	-	CASSLWDRGRSGANVLTF	TGTGCCAGCAGTTTATGGGACAGGGGGCGCTCTGGGGCCAACGTCCTGACTTTC
-	TRBV28	TRBJ2-6	-	CASSPVQGSSGANVLTF	TGTGCCAGCAGTCCCGTGCAGGGAAGCTCTGGGGCCAACGTCCTGACTTTC